The 28 T cell receptor beta chains presented below share a single source sample, sequenced in a study of molecular identifiers for immune sequencing clone quantification (dated by TCRdb to between 2017 and 2018). The receptor library was made with PCR. Sequenced on an Illumina HiSeq 4000. The public reads were run again by TCRdb, first through fastp at Q25 and then through MiXCR, and only productive beta chains were kept. Each record represents a unique CDR3 protein, reported with the most common genes and DNA among its rows. The sample table holds about 320,000 distinct CDR3 sequences, of which roughly a fifth were seen once. Of the sample, roughly 0.86% falls within the top ten clones. Specimen: naive CD8+ T cells from blood, with Jurkat cell RNA spiked in. In light of the paper, this sample's cell subset or site label describes: FACS-sorted CD8+CD4-CCR7+CD45RA+ naive T cells. These receptors were taken from a human donor in good health. Some libraries in this study had Jurkat cell RNA spiked in.

This clonotype came up many times. This rearrangement joins TRBV20-1 to TRBJ2-3; D unresolved. The CDR3 is 15 residues long. Germline CDR1 and CDR2: DFQATT and SNEGSKA (reference sequence). Trimming stripped 2 bases from V and 0 bases from J, with 12 bases between. The CDR3 bases are TGCAGTGCTAGACATTTGGCGGAGAGCACAGATACGCAGTATTTT. Its translation is CSARHLAESTDTQYF.

The J gene is TRBJ2-3, the V gene TRBV18; TRBD2 matches 8 bases. J gave up 9 bases and V 3 bases, and 26 bases lay outside the gene matches. Germline values: CDR1 KGHSH, CDR2 LQKENI. The CDR3 runs to 20 residues. The chain's CDR3 is CASSPTAAPMREAPFSTQYF. The CDR3 coding sequence is TGTGCCAGCTCACCGACTGCGGCCCCAATGCGGGAGGCCCCATTCTCAACGCAGTATTTT.

This clonotype was seen a handful of times. The chain recombines TRBV28 with TRBJ2-4, with no clear D. The CDR3 is made up of 16 amino acids. From germline, CDR1 is MDHEN and CDR2 SYDVKM. The V end was cut by 4 bases, the J end by 1 base, with 14 bases between. CDR3 protein: CASSSTPNFAKNIQYF. The CDR3 bases are TGTGCCAGCAGTTCAACCCCAAATTTTGCCAAAAACATTCAGTACTTC.

With respect to this clonotype: One base away lies a much larger clone, so this may be a sequencing read error. V is TRBV29-1 and J is TRBJ2-3; D is perhaps TRBD1 (6 bases). Germline loops: CDR1 SQVTM, CDR2 ANQGSEA. This CDR3 is built from 11 residues. CDR3 DNA sequence: TGCAGCGCCCAGACAGGAGATATGCAGTATTTT. Residues: CSAQTGDMQYF.

In its sample, this clonotype was seen many times. CDR3 loop: CASSPGQPVYYGYTF. The CDR3 DNA sequence: TGCGCCAGCAGCCCGGGACAGCCGGTGTACTATGGCTACACCTTC. This chain connects TRBV4-1 to TRBJ1-2, with 7 bases identical to TRBD1. The CDR3 contains 15 residues. The germline V gene encodes CDR1 MGHRA and CDR2 YSYEKL. The V gene end was trimmed by 4 bases and the J gene end by 3 bases; junction bases not matched to a gene: 8.

The chain joins TRBV4-3 to TRBJ2-7; 7 bases are a match to TRBD2. Germline V gene sequence: CDR1 LGHNA, CDR2 YSLEER. V gave up 1 base and J gave up 5 bases; unmatched junction bases: 5. CDR3 length: 14 amino acids. This CDR3 is CASSQVSGGHEQYF. The CDR3, as DNA: TGCGCCAGCAGCCAAGTCTCGGGAGGCCACGAGCAGTACTTC.

The rearrangement uses TRBV6-5 and TRBJ2-1, with TRBD1 identical over 8 bases. Per germline, CDR1 MNHEY and CDR2 SVGAGI. The V gene end was trimmed by 2 bases and the J gene end by 4 bases; junction bases not matched to a gene: 4. This CDR3 comprises 15 residues. The CDR3 nucleotides read TGTGCCAGCAGTTACACCGGGACAGGTTACAATGAGCAGTTCTTC. Protein sequence: CASSYTGTGYNEQFF.

This clonotype was observed at least ten times. The V and J genes are TRBV6-5 and TRBJ2-3; 10 bases line up with TRBD2. This CDR3 contains 15 residues. V was pared by 6 bases and J by 2 bases, with 5 bases of the junction left unmatched. The germline V gene has CDR1 MNHEY and CDR2 SVGAGI. The CDR3 loop is CASSPSGRVTDTQYF. Written as DNA, the CDR3 is TGTGCCAGCAGCCCCAGCGGGAGGGTCACAGATACGCAGTATTTT.

The rearrangement links TRBV21-1 to TRBJ2-5; TRBD2 is the table's D call, not checked against the DNA. TRBV21-1 is flagged as a pseudogene. The CDR3 sequence is 14 residues long. DNA of the CDR3: TGTGCCAGATTCCCCGCGGCGGGGAGAGGGACCCAGTACTTC. It yields the protein CARFPAAGRGTQYF.

This clonotype was recorded many times. This chain joins TRBV21-1 and TRBJ1-5. TRBV21-1 is termed a pseudogene. This CDR3 spans 15 amino acids. The CDR3 nucleotides are TGTGCCAGCAGCCGGCAACGAAGCAGCAATCAGCCCCAGCATTTT. It translates to CASSRQRSSNQPQHF.

V and J are TRBV27 and TRBJ2-7; D is perhaps TRBD1 (5 bases). CDR1 is MNHEY, CDR2 SMNVEV, per germline (reference sequence). This CDR3 is 17 amino acids long. The V end lost 5 bases, the J end lost 3 bases, and 23 bases lay between the germline ends. The CDR3 protein is CASSPNRPKDRLYEQYF. As DNA, the CDR3 is TGTGCCAGCAGTCCGAACCGACCAAAAGACAGACTCTACGAGCAGTACTTC.

This clonotype has a count of ten or more. The chain's CDR3 is CASSLLKRGATDTQYF. The CDR3 DNA follows: TGTGCCAGCAGCTTACTTAAGCGGGGGGCTACAGATACGCAGTATTTT. The chain couples TRBV7-9 to TRBJ2-3, with TRBD2 identical over 9 bases. Per the germline V gene, CDR1 is SEHNR and CDR2 is FQNEAQ (reference sequence). Trimming cost V 2 bases and J 3 bases; bases outside gene matches: 6. CDR3 length equals 16 residues.

This clonotype was seen many times. The chain employs TRBV6-1 and TRBJ2-7, with TRBD1 matching 8 bases. Germline trimming cut 3 bases from V and 4 bases from J; bases unmatched to any gene: 2. The germline V gene has CDR1 MNHNS and CDR2 SASEGT. The CDR3 has 13 amino acids. The DNA of the CDR3 is TGTGCCAGCAGTGATAACAGGGGGTACGAGCAGTACTTC. As protein: CASSDNRGYEQYF.

This clonotype was counted at least ten times. The chain joins TRBV7-9 to TRBJ1-5, with D possibly matching TRBD1 (6 bases). Per the germline V gene, CDR1 is SEHNR and CDR2 is FQNEAQ (reference sequence). V was pared by 5 bases and J by 7 bases, with 15 bases between. The CDR3 spans 14 residues. CDR3 amino acids: CASSEGGPGQPQHF. The CDR3 DNA is TGTGCCAGCAGCGAGGGGGGTCCGGGACAGCCCCAGCATTTT. Combining the CDR3 with reference TRBV7-9 and TRBJ1-5 gives the whole variable domain DTGVSQNPRHKITKRGQNVTFRCDPISEHNRLYWYRQTLGQGPEFLTYFQNEAQLEKSRLLSDRFSAERPKGSFSTLEIQRTEQGDSAMYLCASSEGGPGQPQHFGDGTRLSIL.

This clonotype came up a few times. The gene calls are TRBV2 and TRBJ1-5, with D hard to call. The CDR3 sequence is 16 residues long. V was clipped by 4 bases and J by 1 base, with 14 bases between them. CDR1 and CDR2 (germline): SNHLY, FYNNEI. DNA of the CDR3: TGTGCCAGCAGTGTCCTCCGCTTAGGGAGCAATCAGCCCCAGCATTTT. It is translated as CASSVLRLGSNQPQHF. Full variable domain (outside the CDR3, taken from reference TRBV2 and TRBJ1-5): EPEVTQTPSHQVTQMGQEVILRCVPISNHLYFYWYRQILGQKVEFLVSFYNNEISEKSEIFDDQFSVERPDGSNFTLKIRSTKLEDSAMYFCASSVLRLGSNQPQHFGDGTRLSIL.

This clonotype was picked up many times. The rearrangement links TRBV7-9 to TRBJ2-7, with D uncertain. Germline CDR1 and CDR2: SEHNR and FQNEAQ (reference sequence). The CDR3 has 12 amino acids. The ends were cut back, 5 bases at V and 3 bases at J, with 8 bases in the middle. The CDR3 sequence: CASSTALYEQYF. CDR3 bases: TGTGCCAGCAGCACGGCCCTCTACGAGCAGTACTTC.

The sample holds many counts of this clonotype. The rearrangement uses TRBV20-1 and TRBJ2-4, with D possibly matching TRBD1 (5 bases). In germline, CDR1 is DFQATT, CDR2 SNEGSKA (reference sequence). Trimming left V 4 bases short and J 6 bases short, with 10 bases between. The length of the CDR3 is 12 residues. CDR3 DNA: TGCAGTGCTATCGGACACGGAAACATTCAGTACTTC. It is translated as CSAIGHGNIQYF.

This clonotype was counted between two and nine times. Here the CDR3 DNA reads TGCGCCAGCAGCTACCGGGCCTCAGCTAACTATGGCTACACCTTC. This sequence encodes CASSYRASANYGYTF. V and J are TRBV4-1 and TRBJ1-2; unclear D gene. V was pared by 5 bases and J by 0 bases, with 13 bases between. Germline V gives CDR1 MGHRA, CDR2 YSYEKL. The CDR3 runs to 15 residues.

This clonotype was recorded a few times. The chain couples TRBV4-1 to TRBJ2-2; D not resolved. Germline values: CDR1 MGHRA, CDR2 YSYEKL. The CDR3 runs to 15 residues. Trimming stripped 0 bases from V and 5 bases from J, with 10 bases between. CDR3 in amino acids: CASSQDGRITGELFF. CDR3 in DNA: TGCGCCAGCAGCCAAGATGGAAGGATTACCGGGGAGCTGTTTTTT.

V gene TRBV11-3 combines with J gene TRBJ2-3; D ambiguous. V was cut by 7 bases and J by 5 bases, with 13 bases left in between. Germline CDR1 is SGHNT and CDR2 is YENEEA. This CDR3 has 13 residues. In DNA, the CDR3 is TGTGCCAGCAATAAAGGAGAAGGAGATACGCAGTATTTT. Translated: CASNKGEGDTQYF.

Turning to this clonotype: The missing conserved phenylalanine or tryptophan at the end of this CDR3 makes a read error likely. The J gene is TRBJ1-1, the V gene TRBV6-2 or TRBV6-3; D gene uncertain. The CDR3 extends over 14 amino acids. Trimming stripped 5 bases from V and 3 bases from J, with 13 bases between. Germline CDR1 reads MNHEY; CDR2 reads SVGEGT. CDR3 loop: CASSLTITYTEAFL. Here the CDR3 DNA reads TGTGCCAGCAGTCTCACTATCACCTACACTGAAGCTTTCCTT.

On this clonotype itself: Possible read error: a much larger clone is one base away. J is TRBJ1-1 and V is TRBV28, with D uncertain. The CDR3 loop spans 14 amino acids. Germline V gene lookup returns CDR1 MDHEN and CDR2 SYDVKM. The V and J ends lost 4 bases and 4 bases respectively, with 13 bases between them. The CDR3 sequence: CASSSGIGSTEAFF. The CDR3 DNA reads as TGTGCCAGCAGTTCTGGGATAGGGTCCACTGAAGCTTTCTTT.

V usage is TRBV11-2 and J usage is TRBJ2-5, with a weak D call TRBD2 (6 bases). V was cut by 0 bases and J by 5 bases, with 16 bases left in between. From germline, CDR1 is SGHAT and CDR2 FQNNGV. The length of the CDR3 is 16 residues. The CDR3 DNA reads as TGTGCCAGCAGCTTAGAAGGTAGCGGCCTTTGGGAGACCCAGTACTTC. Its protein is CASSLEGSGLWETQYF. Variable domain in full (rest from reference TRBV11-2 and TRBJ2-5): EAGVAQSPRYKIIEKRQSVAFWCNPISGHATLYWYQQILGQGPKLLIQFQNNGVVDDSQLPKDRFSAERLKGVDSTLKIQPAKLEDSAVYLCASSLEGSGLWETQYFGPGTRLLVL.

The gene calls are TRBV5-4 and TRBJ1-4; D perhaps matches TRBD1 (5 bases). From germline, CDR1 is SGHNT and CDR2 YYREEE (reference sequence). V shed 4 bases and J shed 4 bases, with 11 bases lying between them. CDR3 size: 14 residues. This CDR3 is CASSKTEDNEKLFF. The CDR3 coding sequence is TGTGCCAGCAGCAAGACAGAAGATAATGAAAAACTGTTTTTT.

This clonotype was detected ten times or more. The V and J genes are TRBV9 and TRBJ1-1; unclear D gene. Germline V gene lookup returns CDR1 SGDLS and CDR2 YYNGEE. Trimming removed 0 bases from V and 1 base from J, with 16 bases in between. The CDR3 consists of 17 residues. CDR3 sequence (DNA): TGTGCCAGCAGCGTAGCCCCACGGGCAGGCGAGAACACTGAAGCTTTCTTT. This codes for CASSVAPRAGENTEAFF.

This clonotype was seen many times. The chain links TRBV13 to TRBJ1-2; unclear D gene. This CDR3 region has 14 residues. CDR1 is PRHDT and CDR2 is FYEKMQ in the germline V gene (reference sequence). Between the trimmed V and J ends, which lost 6 bases and 1 base, there was a span of 12 bases. CDR3 sequence: CASSPQLFNYGYTF. The CDR3 nucleotides are TGTGCCAGCAGTCCCCAGCTTTTTAACTATGGCTACACCTTC.

About this clonotype: Germline is not matched at one junction end, which may reflect a read error. The rearrangement joins TRBV7-2 to TRBJ2-2; D is unclear. Germline CDR1 is SGHTA and CDR2 is FQGNSA. The CDR3 contains 13 residues. In DNA, the CDR3 is TGTGTCAGCAGCAATGAAATCACCGGGGAGCTGTTTTTT. Translating gives CVSSNEITGELFF. Drawing the rest from reference TRBV7-2 and TRBJ2-2, the complete variable domain is GAGVSQSPSNKVTEKGKDVELRCDPISGHTALYWYRQSLGQGLEFLIYFQGNSAPDKSGLPSDRFSAERTGGSVSTLTIQRTQQEDSAVYLCVSSNEITGELFFGEGSRLTVL.

This chain joins TRBV6-2 or TRBV6-3 and TRBJ2-7; no reliable D call. Per the germline V gene, CDR1 is MNHEY and CDR2 is SVGEGT. This CDR3 comprises 15 residues. The germline V and J ends were trimmed by 6 bases and 2 bases, with 17 bases remaining between them. In nucleotides, the CDR3 is TGTGCCAGCAGCGAGGATCTGTCAGTCGCCTACGAGCAGTACTTC. It yields the protein CASSEDLSVAYEQYF.